The clone carrying this T cell receptor beta chain has ten or more counts. Using its own MiXCR run on the 5' RACE reads, TCRdb lists one record per CDR3 protein. Here the sample spans 400,000 or so distinct CDR3 sequences, around 30% being singletons. Germline V gene sequence: CDR1 LGHDT, CDR2 YNNKEL (reference sequence). Trimming took 3 bases from V and 4 from J; bases not matched to a gene: 5. This CDR3 is 15 amino acids long. This sample was included in a study of identical twins' blood T cells. The receptor was isolated from a woman aged 18-50 years in good health. J is TRBJ2-1 and V is TRBV3-1, with TRBD1 identical over 8 bases. What was sequenced was PBMCs. DNA of the CDR3: TGTGCCAGCAGCCAGTACAGGGACAGGTACAATGAGCAGTTCTTC. Its translation: CASSQYRDRYNEQFF.